This T cell receptor (beta chain) was identified during a study of Ad26.COV2.S vaccination and SARS-CoV-2 variants. On the study more broadly: Ad26.COV2.S given intramuscularly, once or twice 56 days apart.

The CDR3 length is 15 residues. Germline CDR1 reads MRHNA; CDR2 reads SNTAGT. Trimming took off 4 bases at V and 3 bases at J, with 16 bases between the two ends. The treatment is: around 19 received Ad26.COV2.S at low or high dose, single or two shots; roughly five received placebo; per-sample allocation not given. Sample collection was performed on day 63 after the first vaccine or placebo injection. Participants' vaccine, an Ad26 vector, delivered Wuhan-strain SARS-CoV-2 spike. Assay: immunoSEQ multiplex PCR; the TCRdb copy retains only in-frame clones and omits some. The data show about 420,000 clones, approximately 88% seen once.

This chain joins TRBV6-4 and TRBJ2-7; weak D call: TRBD2 (6 bases). The sample here was peripheral blood, taken in a trial of Ad26.COV2.S vaccine versus placebo. The TCR originated in a person between 18 and 59 years old who received the Ad26.COV2.S COVID-19 vaccine or a placebo. CDR3 in DNA: TGTGCCAGCAGTGGGGACTCCAATGGGGGCTACGAGCAGTACTTC. This sequence encodes CASSGDSNGGYEQYF.